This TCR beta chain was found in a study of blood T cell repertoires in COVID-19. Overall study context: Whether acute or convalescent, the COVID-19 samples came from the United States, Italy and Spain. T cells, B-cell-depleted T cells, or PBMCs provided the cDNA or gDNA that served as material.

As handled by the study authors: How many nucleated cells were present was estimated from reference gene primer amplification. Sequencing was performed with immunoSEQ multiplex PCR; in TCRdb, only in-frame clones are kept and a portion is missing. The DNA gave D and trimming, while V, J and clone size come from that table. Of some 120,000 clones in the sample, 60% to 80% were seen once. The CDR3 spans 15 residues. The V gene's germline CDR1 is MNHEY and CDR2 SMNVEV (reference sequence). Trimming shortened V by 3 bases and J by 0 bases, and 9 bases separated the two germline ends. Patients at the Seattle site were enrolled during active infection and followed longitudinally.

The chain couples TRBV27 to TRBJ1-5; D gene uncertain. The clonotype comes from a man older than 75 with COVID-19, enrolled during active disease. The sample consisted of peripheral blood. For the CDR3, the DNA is TGTGCCAGCAGTTTTGCGGGATATAGCAATCAGCCCCAGCATTTT. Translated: CASSFAGYSNQPQHF.